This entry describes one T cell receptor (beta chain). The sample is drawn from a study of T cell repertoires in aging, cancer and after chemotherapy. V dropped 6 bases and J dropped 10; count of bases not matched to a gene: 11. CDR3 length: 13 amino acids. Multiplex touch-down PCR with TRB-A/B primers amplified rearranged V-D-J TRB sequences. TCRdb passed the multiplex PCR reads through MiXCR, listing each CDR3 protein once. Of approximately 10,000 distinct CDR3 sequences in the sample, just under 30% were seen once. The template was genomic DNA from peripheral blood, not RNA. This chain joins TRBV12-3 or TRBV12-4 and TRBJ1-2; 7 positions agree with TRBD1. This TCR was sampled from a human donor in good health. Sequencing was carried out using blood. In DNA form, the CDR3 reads TGTGCCAGCAGCGCGAGAGGGGGCTCGGTCTACACCTTC. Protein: CASSARGGSVYTF.